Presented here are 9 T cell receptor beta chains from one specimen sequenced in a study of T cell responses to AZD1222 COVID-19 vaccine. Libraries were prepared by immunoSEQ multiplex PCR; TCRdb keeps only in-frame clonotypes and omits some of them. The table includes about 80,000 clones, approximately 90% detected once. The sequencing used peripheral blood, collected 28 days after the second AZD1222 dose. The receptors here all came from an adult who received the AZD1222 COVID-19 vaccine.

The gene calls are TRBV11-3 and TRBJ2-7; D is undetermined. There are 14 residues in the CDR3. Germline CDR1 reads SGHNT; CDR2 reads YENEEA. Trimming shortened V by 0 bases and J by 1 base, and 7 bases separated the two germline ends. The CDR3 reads CASSLDSTSYEQYF. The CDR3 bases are TGTGCCAGCAGCTTAGATAGTACTTCCTACGAGCAGTACTTC.

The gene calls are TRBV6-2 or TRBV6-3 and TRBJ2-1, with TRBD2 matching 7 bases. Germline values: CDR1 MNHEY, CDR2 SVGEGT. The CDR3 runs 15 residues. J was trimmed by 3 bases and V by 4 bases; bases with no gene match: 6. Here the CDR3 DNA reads TGTGCCAGCAGTTTTCTAGCGGAGGTCTACAATGAGCAGTTCTTC. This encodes CASSFLAEVYNEQFF.

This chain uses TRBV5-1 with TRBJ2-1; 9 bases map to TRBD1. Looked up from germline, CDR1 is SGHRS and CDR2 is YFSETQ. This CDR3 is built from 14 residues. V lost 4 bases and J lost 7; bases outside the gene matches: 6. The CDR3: CASSPRTGDNEQFF. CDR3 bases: TGCGCCAGCAGCCCTCGGACAGGGGATAATGAGCAGTTCTTC.

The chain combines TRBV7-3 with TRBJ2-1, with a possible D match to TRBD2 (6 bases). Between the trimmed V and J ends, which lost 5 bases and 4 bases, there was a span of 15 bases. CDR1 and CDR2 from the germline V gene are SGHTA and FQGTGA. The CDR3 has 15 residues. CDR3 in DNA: TGTGCCAGCAGCCGGGACTCCCTTGGATACAATGAGCAGTTCTTC. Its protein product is CASSRDSLGYNEQFF.

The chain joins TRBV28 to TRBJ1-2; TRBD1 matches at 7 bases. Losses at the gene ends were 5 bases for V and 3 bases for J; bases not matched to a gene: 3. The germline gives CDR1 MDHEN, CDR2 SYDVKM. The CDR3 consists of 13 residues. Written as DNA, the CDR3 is TGTGCCAGCAGTGGGGGACAGTACTATGGCTACACCTTC. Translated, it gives CASSGGQYYGYTF.

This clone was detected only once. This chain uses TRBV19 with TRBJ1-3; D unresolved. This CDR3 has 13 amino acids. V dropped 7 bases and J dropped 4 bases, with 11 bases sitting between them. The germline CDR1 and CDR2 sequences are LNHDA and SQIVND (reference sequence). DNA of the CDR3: TGTGCCAGTACCCCCCCCGGGGGAAACACCATATATTTT. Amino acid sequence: CASTPPGGNTIYF.

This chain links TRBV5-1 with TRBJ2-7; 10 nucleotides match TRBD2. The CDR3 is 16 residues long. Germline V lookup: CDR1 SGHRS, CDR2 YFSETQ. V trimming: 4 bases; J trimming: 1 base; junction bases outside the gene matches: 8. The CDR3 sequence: CASSAPGTSASYEQYF. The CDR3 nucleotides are TGCGCCAGCAGCGCGCCCGGGACTAGCGCATCCTACGAGCAGTACTTC.

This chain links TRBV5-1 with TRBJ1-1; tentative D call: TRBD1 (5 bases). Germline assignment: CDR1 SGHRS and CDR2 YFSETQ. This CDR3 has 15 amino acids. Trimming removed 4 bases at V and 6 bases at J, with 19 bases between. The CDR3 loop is CASSPQGHGASEAFF. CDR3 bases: TGCGCCAGCAGCCCGCAGGGCCACGGGGCCTCTGAAGCTTTCTTT.

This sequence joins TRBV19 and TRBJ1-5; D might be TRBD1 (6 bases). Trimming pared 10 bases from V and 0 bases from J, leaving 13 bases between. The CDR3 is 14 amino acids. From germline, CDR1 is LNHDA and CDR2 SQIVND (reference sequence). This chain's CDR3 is CATFQGSSNQPQHF. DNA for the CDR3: TGTGCCACCTTCCAGGGGAGTAGCAATCAGCCCCAGCATTTT.